This T cell receptor beta chain was recorded in a study of T cells in women clearing cervical HPV infection. Study overall: Controls gave blood once infection was undetectable; cases at lesion identification.

Comments on this clone: Its antigen is not known. The read ends 3 residues shy of where the CDR3 ends; the end is completed using the germline J gene.

Produced via immunoSEQ multiplex PCR; TCRdb's table is partial and in-frame only. In all, the sample yields tens of thousands of clones. The CDR3 contains 12 residues. Germline lookup yields CDR1 SGHRS and CDR2 YFSETQ. Overall study findings and caveats: Controls had more TRBV6-7 (approximately 0.16%) than cases (roughly 0.11%).

The specimen was blood buffy coat. This TCR was sampled from a woman aged 18-69 years with a cervical HPV16 infection that either progressed to CIN3+ or cleared (not recorded which). The chain uses TRBV5-1 and TRBJ2-4, with 7 bases lining up with TRBD1. The sequenced part of the CDR3 DNA is TGCGCCAGCAGCCCCGACAGGGATGGT. Amino acids: CASSPDRDG. The complete CDR3 protein is CASSPDRDGQYF.